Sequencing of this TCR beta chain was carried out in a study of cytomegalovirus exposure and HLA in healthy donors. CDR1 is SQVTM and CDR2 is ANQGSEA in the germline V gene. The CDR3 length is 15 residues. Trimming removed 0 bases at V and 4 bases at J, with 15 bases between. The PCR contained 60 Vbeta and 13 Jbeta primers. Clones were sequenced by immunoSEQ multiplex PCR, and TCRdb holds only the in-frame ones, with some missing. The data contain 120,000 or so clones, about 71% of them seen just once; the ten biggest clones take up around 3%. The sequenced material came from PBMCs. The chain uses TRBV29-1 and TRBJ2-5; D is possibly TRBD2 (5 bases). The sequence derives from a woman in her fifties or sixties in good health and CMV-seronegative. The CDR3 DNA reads TGCAGCGTTGAAGAGGAGGCTGGGTCACCAGAGACCCAGTACTTC. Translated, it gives CSVEEEAGSPETQYF.